This TCR beta chain stems from a study of long-term antiretroviral therapy in people with HIV. Points from the study as a whole: Clonal populations expanded prior to ART predominated within the repertoire at all time points.

In germline, CDR1 is MDHEN, CDR2 SYDVKM. CDR3 length: 13 residues. Trimming removed 7 bases from V and 1 base from J, with 10 bases in between. Of note for this clone: What it binds is not known.

From each donor, at least one pre-ART PBMC sample and at least two post-ART PBMC samples were obtained. Participants with HIV, all of them, were treated in the United States. Survey level was the resolution at which the v3.0 immunoSEQ assay ran. Generated by immunoSEQ multiplex PCR, the TCRdb table keeps only in-frame clones and is missing some. The repertoire holds 20,000 to 25,000 clones, with around 80% as singletons. The source of this sequence is a man between 35 and 55 years old with HIV. This chain links TRBV28 with TRBJ1-1; D is ambiguous. Sequenced material: unsorted PBMCs, taken 0.5 years before starting antiretroviral therapy. The CDR3 coding sequence is TGTGCCAGCATCGGACCGACGAACACTGAAGCTTTCTTT. Its protein is CASIGPTNTEAFF.